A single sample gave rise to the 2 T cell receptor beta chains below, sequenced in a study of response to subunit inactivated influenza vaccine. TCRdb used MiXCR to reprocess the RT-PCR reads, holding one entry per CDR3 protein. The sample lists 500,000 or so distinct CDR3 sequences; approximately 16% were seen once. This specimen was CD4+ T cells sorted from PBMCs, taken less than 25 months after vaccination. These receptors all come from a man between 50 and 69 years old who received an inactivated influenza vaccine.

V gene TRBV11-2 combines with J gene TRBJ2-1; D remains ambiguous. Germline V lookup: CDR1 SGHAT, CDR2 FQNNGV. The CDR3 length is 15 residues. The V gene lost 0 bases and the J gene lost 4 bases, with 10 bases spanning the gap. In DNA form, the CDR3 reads TGTGCCAGCAGCTTAGAGGGCATAGGGTACAATGAGCAGTTCTTC. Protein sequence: CASSLEGIGYNEQFF.

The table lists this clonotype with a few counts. The CDR3 DNA reads as TGCGCCAGCAGCCAAGGACCCACAGGGAGGTCACCCCTCCACTTT. Translated: CASSQGPTGRSPLHF. The chain carries TRBV4-3 and TRBJ1-6, with D possibly TRBD1 on 6 matching bases. Germline CDR1 and CDR2: LGHNA and YSLEER. The CDR3 sequence is 15 residues long. Trimming stripped 1 base from V and 10 bases from J, with 14 bases between.